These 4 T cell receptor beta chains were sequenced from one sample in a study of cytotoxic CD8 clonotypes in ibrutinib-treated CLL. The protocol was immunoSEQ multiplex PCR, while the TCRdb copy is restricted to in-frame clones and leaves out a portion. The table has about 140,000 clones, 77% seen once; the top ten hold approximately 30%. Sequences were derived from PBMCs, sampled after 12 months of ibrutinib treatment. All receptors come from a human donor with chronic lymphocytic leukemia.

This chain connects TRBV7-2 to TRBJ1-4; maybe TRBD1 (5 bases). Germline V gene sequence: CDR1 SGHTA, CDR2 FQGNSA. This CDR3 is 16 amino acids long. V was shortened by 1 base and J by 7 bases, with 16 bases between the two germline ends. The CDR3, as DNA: TGTGCCAGCAGCTTAGTTGGGGGGGGTGCGCGTGAAAAACTGTTTTTT. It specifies CASSLVGGGAREKLFF.

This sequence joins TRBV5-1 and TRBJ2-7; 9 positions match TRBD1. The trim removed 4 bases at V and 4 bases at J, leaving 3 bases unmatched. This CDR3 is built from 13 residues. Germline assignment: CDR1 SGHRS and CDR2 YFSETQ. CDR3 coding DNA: TGCGCCAGCAGCAGGGACAGGGTTTACGAGCAGTACTTC. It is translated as CASSRDRVYEQYF.

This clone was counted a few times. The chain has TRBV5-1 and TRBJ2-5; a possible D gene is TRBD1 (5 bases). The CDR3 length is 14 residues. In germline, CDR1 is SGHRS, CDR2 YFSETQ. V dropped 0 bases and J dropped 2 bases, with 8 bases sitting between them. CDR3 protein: CASSLGQQQETQYF. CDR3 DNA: TGCGCCAGCAGCTTGGGACAGCAGCAAGAGACCCAGTACTTC.

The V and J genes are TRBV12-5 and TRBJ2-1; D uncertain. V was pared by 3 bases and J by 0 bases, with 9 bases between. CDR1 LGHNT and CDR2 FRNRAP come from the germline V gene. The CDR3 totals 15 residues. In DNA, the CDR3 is TGTGCTAGTGGTTTTGGAGTGAGCTCCTACAATGAGCAGTTCTTC. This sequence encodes CASGFGVSSYNEQFF.